This T cell receptor beta chain was sequenced during a study of T-cell memory formation after mild COVID-19. Looking at the study overall: The TCR clusters were mostly specific to one donor. Notes on the study in general: Detection of some responders pre-infection suggested pre-existing cross-reactive memory T cells participated. CD8+ contracting clones occupied EMRA, while CD4+ ones occupied mainly CM and EM.

The table lists this clonotype with many counts. Its antigen is undetermined. Constant-segment primers served in 5'RACE that generated TCR alpha and TCR beta cDNA libraries bearing sample barcodes and UMIs. TCRdb used MiXCR to reprocess the 5' RACE reads, holding one entry per CDR3 protein. The sample lists some 31,000 distinct CDR3 sequences; approximately 12% were seen once. The CDR3 spans 17 residues. Germline CDR1 and CDR2: LNHDA and SQIVND (reference sequence). V shed 7 bases, J shed 8 bases, and the junction held 22 bases outside the gene matches. The clonotype was recovered from an adult woman who had mild COVID-19 (a few samples of this study predate the infection). Cell type and time point are not known. The chain has TRBV19 and TRBJ1-2; 7 bases match TRBD1. Sequences were obtained from PBMCs or a T cell subset sorted from them (not recorded which). The CDR3 region has the DNA TGTGCCAGTAACGCCGAACCCAGGGGGGGCGCGTATTGGGGCTACACCTTC. The encoded protein is CASNAEPRGGAYWGYTF.